The following is a T cell receptor (beta chain) sequence with its context. Its antigen is not known. Libraries were prepared by immunoSEQ multiplex PCR; TCRdb keeps only in-frame clonotypes and omits some of them. The sample contains approximately 4,300 clones, around 95% of which appear only once. The data belong to a study of T cell clonotyping in hematopoietic cell transplantation. Study-level findings and limits: Pathologically expanded recipient clonotypes increased progressively from day 30 to day 180 as diversity fell. Higher Inverse Simpson Index values in graft donor and pretransplant recipient predicted broader posttransplant TCR diversity. At the given depth, recipient repertoires were over 95% de novo clonotypes.

The CDR3 runs 16 residues. V lost 0 bases, J lost 4 bases, and 15 bases lay in between. Germline loops: CDR1 SGHAT, CDR2 FQNNGV. V usage is TRBV11-2 and J usage is TRBJ1-1, with a weak D call TRBD1 (6 bases). The source material was peripheral blood mononuclear cells, sampled 30 days after allogeneic stem cell transplant. The source of this sequence is a male patient aged 70 to 79 who had an allogeneic stem cell transplant from an unrelated donor, so T cells may come from the graft donor. Some clones in this sample may be carry-over from other donors' samples. The CDR3 loop reads CASSLELRGFGTEAFF. The CDR3 DNA sequence: TGTGCCAGCAGCTTAGAATTAAGGGGGTTTGGCACTGAAGCTTTCTTT.